This T cell receptor beta chain was profiled in a study of blood T cell repertoires in COVID-19. Whole-study context: From T cells, B-cell-depleted T cells, or PBMCs came the material, which was cDNA or gDNA.

As originally analysed: Using reference gene primer amplification, nucleated cell counts were estimated. The repertoire was sequenced with immunoSEQ multiplex PCR; TCRdb's copy has only in-frame clones and lacks some. The D gene and trimming were derived from the DNA, and the V and J assignments and clone size from that table. The table lists about 220,000 clones, 85% to 90% of them singletons. Germline V gene lookup returns CDR1 SGHRS and CDR2 YFSETQ. The CDR3 loop spans 14 amino acids. Between the trimmed V and J ends, which lost 5 bases and 4 bases, there was a span of 15 bases. This clone was observed many times.

This clonotype was obtained from a woman aged 50 to 65 with COVID-19, enrolled during active disease. The chain uses TRBV5-1 and TRBJ1-2; no clear D. The sequencing sample was made of peripheral blood. The CDR3 DNA is TGCGCCAGCAGTCGGGAGGAGGAATCCTATGGCTACACCTTC. This translates into CASSREEESYGYTF.